A single sample is the source of the 17 T cell receptor beta chains below, sequenced in a study of graft-versus-host responses after intestinal transplantation. Clones were read by immunoSEQ multiplex PCR, and TCRdb kept only the in-frame ones, dropping some. This repertoire shows fewer than 120,000 clones, around 93% found once; its top ten account for 0.4% to 0.55%. Antigen specificity for these receptors is unknown. Sequenced here: unstimulated CD8+ T cells sorted from spleen or lymph node cells, sampled before intestinal transplant. The receptors stem from a human donor who received an intestinal transplant.

J is TRBJ2-3 and V is TRBV7-3; D is unclear. V was clipped by 3 bases and J by 2 bases, with 12 bases between them. The CDR3 is made up of 15 amino acids. Germline-derived CDR1 and CDR2 are SGHTA and FQGTGA. The CDR3 here is CASSLTERVTDTQYF. CDR3 bases: TGTGCCAGCAGCTTGACGGAAAGGGTCACAGATACGCAGTATTTT.

This chain uses TRBV19 with TRBJ1-4; TRBD1 matches 7 bases. The V and J ends lost 10 bases and 4 bases, in that order; junction bases with no gene match: 3. The CDR3 loop spans 12 amino acids. CDR1 is LNHDA, CDR2 SQIVND, per germline (reference sequence). CDR3 region: CAMGDSNEKLFF. The CDR3 DNA sequence: TGTGCCATGGGGGACAGTAATGAAAAACTGTTTTTT.

The chain carries TRBV9 and TRBJ1-5; no firm D call. The CDR3 is made up of 15 amino acids. Germline V gene sequence: CDR1 SGDLS, CDR2 YYNGEE. V was cut by 4 bases and J by 4 bases, with 15 bases left in between. CDR3 sequence reads: CASSPGSAGNQPQHF. CDR3 bases: TGTGCCAGCAGCCCCGGGTCGGCAGGTAATCAGCCCCAGCATTTT.

This chain links TRBV6-1 with TRBJ2-5; D unresolved. The V and J ends lost 4 bases and 5 bases respectively, with 14 bases between them. Germline V gives CDR1 MNHNS, CDR2 SASEGT. The CDR3 contains 14 residues. The CDR3 protein is CASSALGSRETQYF. CDR3 nucleotide sequence: TGTGCCAGCAGTGCCTTGGGGTCCCGCGAGACCCAGTACTTC.

J is TRBJ1-5 and V is TRBV16; D may be TRBD1 (5 bases). V lost 3 bases, J lost 1 base, and 16 bases lay in between. CDR3 size: 17 residues. Germline-derived CDR1 and CDR2 are KGHSY and FQNENV. This chain's CDR3 is CASSHSRGLVSNQPQHF. CDR3 sequence (DNA): TGTGCCAGCAGCCACAGTAGGGGTTTGGTAAGCAATCAGCCCCAGCATTTT.

The V call is TRBV27, the J call TRBJ2-1; 9 bases are shared with TRBD2. Germline assignment: CDR1 MNHEY and CDR2 SMNVEV (reference sequence). The CDR3 consists of 16 residues. Losses at the gene ends were 4 bases for V and 5 bases for J; bases not matched to a gene: 9. In DNA, the CDR3 is TGTGCCAGCAGTTACGGAGTTAGCGGGAGCAACAATGAGCAGTTCTTC. Amino acid sequence: CASSYGVSGSNNEQFF.

The chain has TRBV15 and TRBJ2-1, with no clear D. CDR3 size: 16 residues. Germline assignment: CDR1 LNHNV and CDR2 YYDKDF (reference sequence). V gave up 0 bases and J gave up 2 bases, with 11 bases separating them. The chain's CDR3 is CATSRDNYTPYNEQFF. In nucleotides, the CDR3 is TGTGCCACCAGCAGAGATAATTATACTCCCTACAATGAGCAGTTCTTC.

The chain joins TRBV9 to TRBJ2-7, with D unresolved. Trimming took 0 bases from V and 4 from J, leaving 5 bases between them. The CDR3 has 12 residues. The germline V gene has CDR1 SGDLS and CDR2 YYNGEE. The CDR3 DNA follows: TGTGCCAGCAGCGTAGAGGGTTACGAGCAGTACTTC. It specifies CASSVEGYEQYF.

This sequence joins TRBV6-5 and TRBJ1-5; D gene uncertain. V was trimmed by 6 bases and J by 8 bases, leaving 11 bases between them. CDR3 size: 12 residues. Germline CDR1 reads MNHEY; CDR2 reads SVGAGI. The CDR3 spells CASSHGREPQHF. The CDR3 bases are TGTGCCAGCAGCCATGGACGTGAGCCCCAGCATTTT.

This clone is a singleton in its sample. The rearrangement uses TRBV28 and TRBJ1-1; D unresolved. Trimming took 5 bases from V and 4 from J, leaving 11 bases between them. The CDR3 extends over 13 amino acids. CDR1 is MDHEN, CDR2 SYDVKM, per germline. In nucleotides, the CDR3 is TGTGCCAGCAGTCGAGGGCATGGCACTGAAGCTTTCTTT. As protein: CASSRGHGTEAFF.

The rearrangement links TRBV4-1 to TRBJ2-7; D may be TRBD2 (5 bases). V lost 4 bases to trimming and J lost 0 bases, with 13 bases between them. Germline V gene data show CDR1 as MGHRA and CDR2 as YSYEKL. CDR3 length: 15 residues. CDR3 protein: CASSRETQGSYEQYF. DNA for the CDR3: TGCGCCAGCAGCCGGGAGACCCAAGGCTCCTACGAGCAGTACTTC.

J is TRBJ2-5 and V is TRBV7-2; TRBD2 might be the D (6 bases). Germline loops: CDR1 SGHTA, CDR2 FQGNSA. Trimming cost V 3 bases and J 5 bases, with 16 bases left between them. The CDR3 consists of 15 residues. The CDR3 loop is CASSFIGAEGETQYF. The CDR3 region has the DNA TGTGCCAGCAGCTTCATTGGCGCGGAGGGGGAGACCCAGTACTTC.

This clone was detected once. The chain couples TRBV7-9 to TRBJ2-7; 7 positions match TRBD1. The trim removed 1 base at V and 2 bases at J, leaving 2 bases unmatched. Germline-derived CDR1 and CDR2 are SEHNR and FQNEAQ (reference sequence). The CDR3 spans 14 residues. CDR3 protein: CASSLGQGTYEQYF. CDR3 in DNA: TGTGCCAGCAGCTTAGGACAGGGAACCTACGAGCAGTACTTC.

This clone was observed a handful of times. The chain carries TRBV7-9 and TRBJ2-7; TRBD1 matches at 9 bases. This CDR3 region has 14 residues. V shed 4 bases and J 5 bases; nucleotides not matched to a gene: 6. The germline CDR1 and CDR2 sequences are SEHNR and FQNEAQ (reference sequence). The CDR3 sequence is CASSSGQGSHEQYF. The CDR3 region has the DNA TGTGCCAGCAGCTCCGGACAGGGGTCCCACGAGCAGTACTTC. Supplemented by reference TRBV7-9 and TRBJ2-7, the full variable domain reads DTGVSQNPRHKITKRGQNVTFRCDPISEHNRLYWYRQTLGQGPEFLTYFQNEAQLEKSRLLSDRFSAERPKGSFSTLEIQRTEQGDSAMYLCASSSGQGSHEQYFGPGTRLTVT.

This chain links TRBV2 with TRBJ2-1; D is possibly TRBD2 (7 bases). The CDR3 contains 11 residues. CDR1 SNHLY and CDR2 FYNNEI come from the germline V gene. V lost 6 bases to trimming and J lost 15 bases, with 15 bases between them. In DNA form, the CDR3 reads TGTGCCAGCAGCCTCGGACTAGGGGGGTTCTTC. It is translated as CASSLGLGGFF.

Regarding this clone: One end of the junction varies from germline; a read error may be responsible. This rearrangement joins TRBV7-7 to TRBJ2-7; a possible D gene is TRBD1 (5 bases). The CDR3 totals 13 residues. Germline CDR1 reads SSHAT; CDR2 reads FNYEAQ (reference sequence). CDR3 bases: TGTGCTAGCAGCTCTAGTGTAGGGGACGAGCAGTACTTC. Amino acid sequence: CASSSSVGDEQYF.

The chain recombines TRBV2 with TRBJ1-2, with D tentatively TRBD1 (5 bases). Trimming stripped 3 bases from V and 3 bases from J, with 11 bases between. Germline V lookup: CDR1 SNHLY, CDR2 FYNNEI. The CDR3 contains 14 residues. CDR3 amino acids: CASSDVGVYYGYTF. CDR3 sequence (DNA): TGTGCCAGCAGTGATGTAGGGGTTTACTATGGCTACACCTTC.